Listed below are T cell receptor beta chains from one sample, sequenced in a study of blood T cell repertoires in COVID-19. Here immunoSEQ multiplex PCR was the method, and the copy in TCRdb shows in-frame clones only, minus some. The profile shows about 320,000 clones, about 88% of them singletons. The sequenced sample consisted of PBMCs or T cells enriched from blood (not recorded which). These receptor sequences come from a man between 60 and 75 years old who had recovered from COVID-19. The CDR3 runs from the conserved cysteine through the conserved F or W. The D gene is left open where the match is weak. Only some rows state a clone size, as once, few, many or a class for expanded clones.

cdr3_nt: TGTGCCAGCAGCCCCACTTCTAGCGGTCTAGCCAAAAACATTCAGTACTTC; cdr3_aa: CASSPTSSGLAKNIQYF; v_call: TRBV5-6; clone_size: .; d_call: TRBD2; j_call: TRBJ2-4
cdr3_nt: TGTGCCAGCAGCTTATCAGGGGGCTACTCCTACGAGCAGTACTTC; cdr3_aa: CASSLSGGYSYEQYF; v_call: TRBV11-2; clone_size: .; d_call: TRBD1; j_call: TRBJ2-7
cdr3_nt: TGTGTCAGCAGTTTGGGGCGTGGGGGACAGGGGGCAATTAGCTATGGCTACACCTTC; cdr3_aa: CVSSLGRGGQGAISYGYTF; v_call: TRBV27; clone_size: .; d_call: TRBD1; j_call: TRBJ1-2
cdr3_nt: TGTGCCAGTAGTACGGTACAGGGGAACTATGGCTACACCTTC; cdr3_aa: CASSTVQGNYGYTF; v_call: TRBV19; clone_size: .; d_call: TRBD1; j_call: TRBJ1-2
cdr3_nt: TGTGCCTGGACCACCGGACTAGGAGGGTATGCTGAGCAGTTCTTC; cdr3_aa: CAWTTGLGGYAEQFF; v_call: TRBV30; clone_size: .; d_call: TRBD2; j_call: TRBJ2-1
cdr3_nt: TGTGCCAGCAGCTTCACAGGGGGGCCCTACGAGCAGTACTTC; cdr3_aa: CASSFTGGPYEQYF; v_call: TRBV5-5; clone_size: .; d_call: TRBD1; j_call: TRBJ2-7
cdr3_nt: TGCGCCAGCAGCCAAGAAGGGACAGGGGGCAGGAAACTGTTTTTT; cdr3_aa: CASSQEGTGGRKLFF; v_call: TRBV4-3; clone_size: .; d_call: TRBD1; j_call: TRBJ1-4
cdr3_nt: TGCGCCAGCAGCCACGACGAGGCGACTAGCGGGAGGGGATACTCCTACGAGCAGTACTTC; cdr3_aa: CASSHDEATSGRGYSYEQYF; v_call: TRBV4-1; clone_size: .; d_call: TRBD2; j_call: TRBJ2-7
cdr3_nt: TGTGCCAGTAGGGACCGCCGGGGTGAAAAACTGTTTTTT; cdr3_aa: CASRDRRGEKLFF; v_call: TRBV19; clone_size: .; d_call: .; j_call: TRBJ1-4
cdr3_nt: TGTGCCAGCAGCAGTAGTCTAAGCTACACAGATACGCAGTATTTT; cdr3_aa: CASSSSLSYTDTQYF; v_call: TRBV5-4; clone_size: .; d_call: .; j_call: TRBJ2-3
cdr3_nt: TGTGCCAGTAGTATAATGCGACTAGCGGGAGGTTTAGATACGCAGTATTTT; cdr3_aa: CASSIMRLAGGLDTQYF; v_call: TRBV19; clone_size: .; d_call: TRBD2; j_call: TRBJ2-3
cdr3_nt: TGCGCCAGCAGCGCCGCCACTAGCGGGGACCCCTACAATGAGCAGTTCTTC; cdr3_aa: CASSAATSGDPYNEQFF; v_call: TRBV5-1; clone_size: .; d_call: TRBD2; j_call: TRBJ2-1
cdr3_nt: TGTGCTAGCAGCTTCCGGGACAGGGAAGCCGAACCACCCCTCCACTTT; cdr3_aa: CASSFRDREAEPPLHF; v_call: TRBV7-7; clone_size: .; d_call: TRBD1; j_call: TRBJ1-6
cdr3_nt: TGCAGCGTTGATTTGGGGGAGGGCCTGAATGAGCAGTTCTTC; cdr3_aa: CSVDLGEGLNEQFF; v_call: TRBV29-1; clone_size: .; d_call: TRBD2; j_call: TRBJ2-1
cdr3_nt: TGCGCCAGCAGCTCTAGCGGGGGGGCCCGAGCCGCCAAAAACATTCAGTACTTC; cdr3_aa: CASSSSGGARAAKNIQYF; v_call: TRBV5-1; clone_size: .; d_call: TRBD2; j_call: TRBJ2-4
cdr3_nt: TGTGCCAGTAGTATCGCGCAGGGAAGGAATGAAAAACTGTTTTTT; cdr3_aa: CASSIAQGRNEKLFF; v_call: TRBV19; clone_size: .; d_call: .; j_call: TRBJ1-4
cdr3_nt: TGTGCCAGCAGCGCCGGGGACTTCTCTGGAAACACCATATATTTT; cdr3_aa: CASSAGDFSGNTIYF; v_call: TRBV9; clone_size: .; d_call: .; j_call: TRBJ1-3
cdr3_nt: TGTGCCACCAGCAGAGAACAGGGGGCCAATCAGCCCCAGCATTTT; cdr3_aa: CATSREQGANQPQHF; v_call: TRBV15; clone_size: .; d_call: TRBD1; j_call: TRBJ1-5
cdr3_nt: TGCGCCAGCAGCTTCGCGCTGGGTCGCGGGGGGAGCGGTGAGCAGTTCTTC; cdr3_aa: CASSFALGRGGSGEQFF; v_call: TRBV5-1; clone_size: .; d_call: TRBD2; j_call: TRBJ2-1
cdr3_nt: TGTGCCTCAGGACAGGCCTACGAGCAGTACTTC; cdr3_aa: CASGQAYEQYF; v_call: TRBV30; clone_size: .; d_call: TRBD1; j_call: TRBJ2-7
cdr3_nt: TGTGCCAGCAGCCCGGCTAGCGGGAGGGCCCTCCACGAGCAGTACTTC; cdr3_aa: CASSPASGRALHEQYF; v_call: TRBV5-4; clone_size: .; d_call: TRBD2; j_call: TRBJ2-7
cdr3_nt: TGTGCCAGCAGTTCCTCCTTTGCAGCGACAGATACGCAGTATTTT; cdr3_aa: CASSSSFAATDTQYF; v_call: TRBV27; clone_size: .; d_call: .; j_call: TRBJ2-3
cdr3_nt: TGCGCCAGCAGCTCGACTAGCGGGGGGGCCGTAGAGACCCAGTACTTC; cdr3_aa: CASSSTSGGAVETQYF; v_call: TRBV5-1; clone_size: .; d_call: TRBD2; j_call: TRBJ2-5
cdr3_nt: TGTGCCAGCAGGTCAGAGGCCTACGGGACTAGGGCGGGAGAGCAGTACTTC; cdr3_aa: CASRSEAYGTRAGEQYF; v_call: TRBV6-4; clone_size: .; d_call: TRBD2; j_call: TRBJ2-7
cdr3_nt: TGTGCCAGCAGCTTACCAGGGTGGACAGATACGCAGTATTTT; cdr3_aa: CASSLPGWTDTQYF; v_call: TRBV7-8; clone_size: once; d_call: .; j_call: TRBJ2-3
cdr3_nt: TGTGCCAGCAGCGTAGAGGTAGAGGCCGGAACAGGGGGGAATGAAAAACTGTTTTTT; cdr3_aa: CASSVEVEAGTGGNEKLFF; v_call: TRBV9; clone_size: .; d_call: TRBD1; j_call: TRBJ1-4
cdr3_nt: TGTGCCAGCAGTTCGACAGGGGGCGCAGGCTACACCTTC; cdr3_aa: CASSSTGGAGYTF; v_call: TRBV27; clone_size: few; d_call: TRBD1; j_call: TRBJ1-2
cdr3_nt: TGTGCCAGCTCACCAGCGTCTCAGGGGAATGAGCAGTTCTTC; cdr3_aa: CASSPASQGNEQFF; v_call: TRBV18; clone_size: .; d_call: .; j_call: TRBJ2-1
cdr3_nt: TGTGCCATCAGTGAGGCAGGCTATGGCTACACCTTC; cdr3_aa: CAISEAGYGYTF; v_call: TRBV10-3; clone_size: .; d_call: .; j_call: TRBJ1-2
cdr3_nt: TGCGCCAGCAGCGGGACGGAGGGAGATGAAAAACTGTTTTTT; cdr3_aa: CASSGTEGDEKLFF; v_call: TRBV5-1; clone_size: .; d_call: .; j_call: TRBJ1-4